The 29 T cell receptor beta chains in this list originate from one sample, sequenced in a study of cytomegalovirus exposure and HLA in healthy donors. PCR primers comprised 60 Vbeta and 13 Jbeta primers. Clones were read by immunoSEQ multiplex PCR, and TCRdb kept only the in-frame ones, dropping some. This sample has approximately 88,000 clones, with 70% to 80% found just once. Sequenced input: PBMCs. Every receptor here comes from a man aged 25 to 40 in good health and CMV-seronegative.

The CDR3 spells CASSSPGNGNTIYF. Here the CDR3 DNA reads TGTGCCAGCAGTTCACCAGGGAATGGAAACACCATATATTTT. The rearrangement joins TRBV27 to TRBJ1-3; tentative D call: TRBD1 (5 bases). Trimming removed 4 bases at V and 3 bases at J, with 10 bases between. The CDR3 covers 14 residues. Germline-derived CDR1 and CDR2 are MNHEY and SMNVEV (reference sequence).

The V and J genes are TRBV5-6 and TRBJ2-5, with 11 bases lining up with TRBD2. The CDR3 loop spans 15 amino acids. The J segment lost 1 base and the V segment lost 4 bases, leaving 3 bases of the junction unmatched. From germline, CDR1 is SGHDT and CDR2 YYEEEE. CDR3 protein: CASSIAGGPQETQYF. The CDR3 DNA is TGTGCCAGCAGCATAGCGGGGGGGCCCCAAGAGACCCAGTACTTC.

This chain links TRBV7-2 with TRBJ2-7; 8 nucleotides line up with TRBD2. After removal of 5 bases from V and 4 bases from J, the junction contained 7 bases not matched to a gene. Germline-derived CDR1 and CDR2 are SGHTA and FQGNSA. The CDR3 has 14 amino acids. Here the CDR3 DNA reads TGTGCCAGCAGCCCCACTAGCGGTCAGTACGAGCAGTACTTC. Protein product: CASSPTSGQYEQYF.

The chain carries TRBV7-9 and TRBJ2-1; D is unclear. The CDR3 consists of 11 residues. V dropped 2 bases and J dropped 9 bases, with 5 bases sitting between them. Germline values: CDR1 SEHNR, CDR2 FQNEAQ (reference sequence). CDR3 DNA: TGTGCCAGCAGCTTATACGGTGAGCAGTTCTTC. Translation: CASSLYGEQFF.

This clone was detected only a few times. This same CDR3 is encoded by further DNA sequences in the sample. This sequence joins TRBV2 and TRBJ2-5; 7 bases are shared with TRBD2. The trim removed 6 bases at V and 5 bases at J, leaving 3 bases unmatched. Germline CDR1 SNHLY, CDR2 FYNNEI. This CDR3 region has 12 residues. The DNA for the CDR3 is TGTGCCAGCAGAGGACTAGGGGAGACCCAGTACTTC. Translating it yields CASRGLGETQYF.

The CDR3 sequence: CASSLQSNTEAFF. In nucleotides, the CDR3 is TGTGCCAGCAGCTTACAGTCGAACACTGAAGCTTTCTTT. The rearrangement joins TRBV7-2 to TRBJ1-1; D not certain. The length of the CDR3 is 13 residues. V dropped 2 bases and J dropped 1 base, with 5 bases sitting between them. From germline, CDR1 is SGHTA and CDR2 FQGNSA.

This chain connects TRBV4-2 to TRBJ2-7; 7 bases align to TRBD1. Germline values: CDR1 LGHNA, CDR2 YNFKEQ. Germline trimming cut 2 bases from V and 2 bases from J; bases unmatched to any gene: 6. CDR3 length: 15 amino acids. The CDR3 protein is CASSQQKTGTYEQYF. The CDR3, as DNA: TGTGCCAGCAGCCAACAGAAGACAGGGACCTACGAGCAGTACTTC.

This chain connects TRBV30 to TRBJ2-2; D may be TRBD2 (5 bases). The CDR3 is 12 amino acids. V shed 3 bases and J shed 5 bases, with 7 bases lying between them. Looked up from germline, CDR1 is GTSNPN and CDR2 is SVGIG (reference sequence). The CDR3 DNA reads as TGTGCCTGGAGGAGGGAAACCGGGGAGCTGTTTTTT. Amino acid sequence: CAWRRETGELFF.

This chain links TRBV2 with TRBJ1-3; weak D call: TRBD1 (5 bases). Germline V lookup: CDR1 SNHLY, CDR2 FYNNEI. V was trimmed by 7 bases and J by 7 bases, leaving 17 bases between them. The CDR3 totals 14 residues. CDR3 nucleotide sequence: TGTGCCAGCACCTACGGCCCCGGGGGGAACACCATATATTTT. Translated, it gives CASTYGPGGNTIYF.

The chain employs TRBV7-7 and TRBJ2-2, with 8 bases identical to TRBD1. Unmatched junction bases numbered 13, after V lost 3 bases and J lost 4 bases. This CDR3 contains 18 residues. Germline lookup yields CDR1 SSHAT and CDR2 FNYEAQ (reference sequence). CDR3: CASSLRSWQGASTGELFF. The CDR3 nucleotides read TGTGCCAGCAGCTTGCGTTCGTGGCAGGGGGCTTCCACCGGGGAGCTGTTTTTT.

The chain combines TRBV5-1 with TRBJ2-6, with D perhaps matching TRBD1 (5 bases). The ends were cut back, 0 bases at V and 2 bases at J, with 18 bases in the middle. Germline V CDR1 and CDR2: SGHRS, YFSETQ. The CDR3 is made up of 19 amino acids. CDR3 region: CASSLGQLGTVTGANVLTF. The CDR3 coding sequence is TGCGCCAGCAGCTTGGGACAGTTGGGTACTGTTACTGGGGCCAACGTCCTGACTTTC. Full variable domain (remainder filled in from reference TRBV5-1 and TRBJ2-6): KAGVTQTPRYLIKTRGQQVTLSCSPISGHRSVSWYQQTPGQGLQFLFEYFSETQRNKGNFPGRFSGRQFSNSRSEMNVSTLELGDSALYLCASSLGQLGTVTGANVLTFGAGSRLTVL.

This clone has a handful of counts. J is TRBJ2-1 and V is TRBV2; the D is unclear. The CDR3 sequence is 13 residues long. Germline CDR1 and CDR2: SNHLY and FYNNEI. The V end lost 4 bases, the J end lost 10 bases, and 14 bases lay between the germline ends. The CDR3 nucleotides read TGTGCCAGCAGTGGGAACTACGTCGGCGAGCAGTTCTTC. Encoded protein: CASSGNYVGEQFF.

CDR3 amino acids: CASSPPGPHSGAEAFF. In nucleotides, the CDR3 is TGTGCCAGCTCACCGCCAGGCCCCCACTCGGGGGCTGAAGCTTTCTTT. This chain connects TRBV18 to TRBJ1-1, with D perhaps matching TRBD1 (5 bases). The CDR3 consists of 16 residues. V was shortened by 3 bases and J by 6 bases, with 20 bases between the two germline ends. Germline V gene data show CDR1 as KGHSH and CDR2 as LQKENI.

This rearrangement joins TRBV18 to TRBJ1-5; D unresolved. Germline CDR1 and CDR2: KGHSH and LQKENI. Trimming took 3 bases from V and 4 from J, leaving 7 bases between them. This CDR3 region has 13 residues. DNA of the CDR3: TGTGCCAGCTCACCGGAGCGGAATCAGCCCCAGCATTTT. Translated, it gives CASSPERNQPQHF.

This chain links TRBV19 with TRBJ2-5, with 7 bases matching TRBD1. V lost 4 bases, J lost 0 bases, and 14 bases stayed unmatched. CDR3 length equals 18 residues. In germline, CDR1 is LNHDA, CDR2 SQIVND (reference sequence). The DNA for the CDR3 is TGTGCCAGTAGTAACCCATTGGGTACGACAGGGCACCAAGAGACCCAGTACTTC. Translated: CASSNPLGTTGHQETQYF.

The V gene is TRBV7-9, the J gene TRBJ2-1; 8 nucleotides line up with TRBD2. This CDR3 has 15 residues. The junction had 3 bases not matched to a gene; V was cut back by 5 bases and J by 0 bases. Germline CDR1 SEHNR, CDR2 FQNEAQ (reference sequence). The CDR3, as DNA: TGTGCCAGCAGCCACGGACTAGCCTCCTACAATGAGCAGTTCTTC. It specifies CASSHGLASYNEQFF.

The rearrangement uses TRBV4-1 and TRBJ1-1; 9 bases line up with TRBD1. The CDR3 totals 20 residues. With 0 bases clipped from V and 4 bases from J, the junction kept 18 bases outside the gene matches. Germline CDR1 reads MGHRA; CDR2 reads YSYEKL. CDR3 sequence: CASSQDRPPGTGYLGTEAFF. The CDR3 region has the DNA TGCGCCAGCAGCCAAGATCGGCCGCCCGGGACAGGGTATCTCGGCACTGAAGCTTTCTTT.

J is TRBJ2-7 and V is TRBV2; the D gene is possibly TRBD2 (6 bases). The CDR3 runs to 14 residues. Germline V gene sequence: CDR1 SNHLY, CDR2 FYNNEI. Trimming took 4 bases from V and 6 from J, leaving 16 bases between them. This CDR3 reads CASSVPGLSGEQYF. The CDR3 DNA reads as TGTGCCAGCAGTGTTCCGGGACTGTCAGGCGAGCAGTACTTC.

This clone was counted only a few times. One end of the junction does not line up with germline, which may come from a read error. This rearrangement joins TRBV7-7 to TRBJ2-2, with TRBD1 identical over 10 bases. Looked up from germline, CDR1 is SSHAT and CDR2 is FNYEAQ (reference sequence). This CDR3 spans 15 amino acids. The CDR3 here is CASSPGTGVIGELFF. For the CDR3, the DNA is TGTGCTAGCAGCCCCGGGACAGGGGTGATCGGGGAGCTGTTTTTT. Full variable domain (remainder filled in from reference TRBV7-7 and TRBJ2-2): GAGVSQSPRYKVTKRGQDVTLRCDPISSHATLYWYQQALGQGPEFLTYFNYEAQPDKSGLPSDRFSAERPEGSISTLTIQRTEQRDSAMYRCASSPGTGVIGELFFGEGSRLTVL.

This chain uses TRBV2 with TRBJ2-4; 10 nucleotides agree with TRBD1. After removal of 6 bases from V and 14 bases from J, the junction contained 13 bases not matched to a gene. The germline V gene encodes CDR1 SNHLY and CDR2 FYNNEI. The CDR3 spans 14 residues. Written as DNA, the CDR3 is TGTGCCAGCAGGGCTGACCGGGACAGGGGTAGAGAGTACTTC. Translation gives CASRADRDRGREYF.

The chain carries TRBV2 and TRBJ2-3; tentatively, D is TRBD1 (7 bases). The CDR3 length is 14 residues. Looked up from germline, CDR1 is SNHLY and CDR2 is FYNNEI. The germline V and J ends were trimmed by 6 bases and 3 bases, with 13 bases remaining between them. CDR3 coding DNA: TGTGCCAGCAGCGCCCAGGGGGGTACAGATACGCAGTATTTT. This sequence encodes CASSAQGGTDTQYF.

V gene TRBV6-1 combines with J gene TRBJ1-6; TRBD1 matches at 9 bases. J was trimmed by 9 bases and V by 5 bases; bases with no gene match: 5. The CDR3 runs to 14 residues. Germline V lookup: CDR1 MNHNS, CDR2 SASEGT. CDR3 loop: CASSSGQGASPLHF. The CDR3 DNA follows: TGTGCCAGCAGTTCGGGACAGGGCGCTTCACCCCTCCACTTT.

This chain links TRBV30 with TRBJ2-5; 8 bases match TRBD2. The germline CDR1 and CDR2 sequences are GTSNPN and SVGIG (reference sequence). This CDR3 region has 14 residues. V shed 4 bases, J shed 5 bases, and the junction held 9 bases outside the gene matches. Here the CDR3 reads CAWKGAGAGETQYF. In nucleotides, the CDR3 is TGTGCCTGGAAGGGAGCGGGAGCTGGGGAGACCCAGTACTTC.

V gene TRBV7-2 combines with J gene TRBJ1-1; tentative D call: TRBD1 (6 bases). Trimming cost V 0 bases and J 4 bases, with 12 bases left between them. Germline V gene lookup returns CDR1 SGHTA and CDR2 FQGNSA. The CDR3 loop spans 15 amino acids. CDR3 region: CASSLAFARGTEAFF. CDR3 bases: TGTGCCAGCAGCTTAGCATTCGCCAGGGGCACTGAAGCTTTCTTT. The variable domain in full, completed from reference TRBV7-2 and TRBJ1-1, reads GAGVSQSPSNKVTEKGKDVELRCDPISGHTALYWYRQSLGQGLEFLIYFQGNSAPDKSGLPSDRFSAERTGGSVSTLTIQRTQQEDSAVYLCASSLAFARGTEAFFGQGTRLTVV.

The genes are TRBV4-1 and TRBJ1-1, with a weak D call TRBD1 (6 bases). Trimming took off 1 base at V and 3 bases at J, with 12 bases between the two ends. The germline CDR1 and CDR2 sequences are MGHRA and YSYEKL. This CDR3 is built from 15 residues. CDR3 in DNA: TGCGCCAGCAGCCAAGTCGGGGGGGCGTACACTGAAGCTTTCTTT. This gives the protein CASSQVGGAYTEAFF.

This clone has only a few counts. This chain connects TRBV7-8 to TRBJ2-3; D possibly corresponds to TRBD1 (5 bases). Trimming pared 0 bases from V and 2 bases from J, leaving 18 bases between. This CDR3 spans 18 amino acids. Germline assignment: CDR1 SGHVS and CDR2 FQNEAQ. The CDR3: CASSLAISLGHSTDTQYF. Written as DNA, the CDR3 is TGTGCCAGCAGCTTAGCTATCTCTCTGGGGCATTCCACAGATACGCAGTATTTT. The full variable domain, its missing parts supplied by reference TRBV7-8 and TRBJ2-3, is GAGVSQSPRYKVAKRGQDVALRCDPISGHVSLFWYQQALGQGPEFLTYFQNEAQLDKSGLPSDRFFAERPEGSVSTLKIQRTQQEDSAVYLCASSLAISLGHSTDTQYFGPGTRLTVL.

V gene TRBV5-1 combines with J gene TRBJ2-7, with 11 bases identical to TRBD2. There are 15 residues in the CDR3. J gave up 4 bases and V 0 bases, and 3 bases lay outside the gene matches. CDR1 and CDR2 (germline): SGHRS, YFSETQ. The CDR3 sequence is CASSLGLAGSYEQYF. As DNA, the CDR3 is TGCGCCAGCAGCTTGGGACTAGCGGGATCTTACGAGCAGTACTTC.

The J gene is TRBJ1-1, the V gene TRBV10-2; D ambiguous. Germline CDR1 and CDR2: WSHSY and SAAADI. Trimming took off 6 bases at V and 0 bases at J, with 11 bases between the two ends. CDR3 length: 14 amino acids. The CDR3 is CASRGGPLNTEAFF. The CDR3 DNA reads TGCGCCAGCAGGGGAGGGCCCCTGAACACTGAAGCTTTCTTT.

This clone was observed a few times. J is TRBJ1-1 and V is TRBV5-6, with 8 bases aligning to TRBD1. After removal of 0 bases from V and 3 bases from J, the junction contained 4 bases not matched to a gene. CDR3 length: 15 amino acids. Per the germline V gene, CDR1 is SGHDT and CDR2 is YYEEEE. This chain's CDR3 is CASSLDWTGYTEAFF. The CDR3, as DNA: TGTGCCAGCAGCTTGGATTGGACAGGGTACACTGAAGCTTTCTTT.